Listed below are T cell receptor beta chains from one sample, sequenced in a study of T cell changes during pregnancy in multiple sclerosis. Profiling relied on immunoSEQ multiplex PCR, and the TCRdb table lists in-frame clones only, not all of them. The profile shows about 40,000 clones, about 92% of them singletons. The specimen comprised CD8+ T cells from peripheral blood mononuclear cells, sampled in the first trimester of pregnancy. These receptors were taken from a female donor with multiple sclerosis, enrolled in a pregnancy study. The CDR3 runs from the conserved cysteine through the conserved F or W. A D gene is named only where the DNA matches it firmly. Clone size appears in some rows only: once, few, many, or a class for an expanded clone.

j_call: TRBJ2-5
clone_size: .
d_call: .
cdr3_length: 14
v_call: TRBV21-1
cdr3_nt: TGTGCCAGCAGCCTTTGTTGGGGCGTAGAGACCCAGTACTTC
cdr3_aa: CASSLCWGVETQYF

j_call: TRBJ1-1
clone_size: .
d_call: .
cdr3_length: 14
v_call: TRBV30
cdr3_nt: TGTGCCTGGAGTGTGAGGGCTGGGTACACTGAAGCTTTCTTT
cdr3_aa: CAWSVRAGYTEAFF

j_call: TRBJ2-7
clone_size: .
d_call: .
cdr3_length: 14
v_call: TRBV27
cdr3_nt: TGTGCCAGCAGTTTATATTCCGGAGCCGACGAGCAGTACTTC
cdr3_aa: CASSLYSGADEQYF

j_call: TRBJ2-3
clone_size: .
d_call: .
cdr3_length: 16
v_call: TRBV9
cdr3_nt: TGTGCCAGCAGCGGAACAGGGAGGGAGATGTCAGATACGCAGTATTTT
cdr3_aa: CASSGTGREMSDTQYF

j_call: TRBJ1-2
clone_size: .
d_call: .
cdr3_length: 15
v_call: TRBV13
cdr3_nt: TGTGCCAGCAGCTTAGGTAGGGGTACTGGCTATGGCTACACCTTC
cdr3_aa: CASSLGRGTGYGYTF

j_call: TRBJ2-1
clone_size: .
d_call: .
cdr3_length: 12
v_call: TRBV30
cdr3_nt: TGTGCCTGGAGTGGCTACTACAATGAGCAGTTCTTC
cdr3_aa: CAWSGYYNEQFF

j_call: TRBJ1-6
clone_size: .
d_call: .
cdr3_length: 15
v_call: TRBV16
cdr3_nt: TGTGCCAGCAGCCCTGTAGAGTCCTATAATTCACCCCTCCACTTT
cdr3_aa: CASSPVESYNSPLHF

j_call: TRBJ2-7
clone_size: .
d_call: TRBD1
cdr3_length: 12
v_call: TRBV29-1
cdr3_nt: TGCAGCGTGACAGGGGTGTCATACGAGCAGTACTTC
cdr3_aa: CSVTGVSYEQYF

j_call: TRBJ2-1
clone_size: .
d_call: TRBD2
cdr3_length: 16
v_call: TRBV19
cdr3_nt: TGTGCCAGTAGTATAGATCGAGCGGGGCCTAACAATGAGCAGTTCTTC
cdr3_aa: CASSIDRAGPNNEQFF

j_call: TRBJ1-1
clone_size: .
d_call: .
cdr3_length: 11
v_call: TRBV5-6
cdr3_nt: TGTGCCAGCAGCTTGGGTCAGGAGGTTCTCTTT
cdr3_aa: CASSLGQEVLF

j_call: TRBJ2-7
clone_size: .
d_call: .
cdr3_length: 15
v_call: TRBV27
cdr3_nt: TGTGCCAGCAGTTTAATCGGGGGGCTCTCCTACGAGCAGTACTTC
cdr3_aa: CASSLIGGLSYEQYF

j_call: TRBJ2-1
clone_size: .
d_call: .
cdr3_length: 13
v_call: TRBV10-3
cdr3_nt: TGTGCCATCAGTGAGTCGTCGGGGGACCACCGTTTCTTC
cdr3_aa: CAISESSGDHRFF

j_call: TRBJ2-7
clone_size: .
d_call: .
cdr3_length: 16
v_call: TRBV13
cdr3_nt: TGTGCCAGCAGCTCATCGTCTATCGACAGTGTCAACGAGCAGTACTTC
cdr3_aa: CASSSSSIDSVNEQYF

j_call: TRBJ2-7
clone_size: .
d_call: TRBD2
cdr3_length: 15
v_call: TRBV4-1
cdr3_nt: TGCGCCAGCAGCCAACTAGCGGGGGGCCCCTACGAGCAGTACTTC
cdr3_aa: CASSQLAGGPYEQYF

j_call: TRBJ1-2
clone_size: .
d_call: .
cdr3_length: 11
v_call: TRBV7-9
cdr3_nt: TGTGCCACCCACCTCGGGGATGGCTACACCTTC
cdr3_aa: CATHLGDGYTF

j_call: TRBJ2-2
clone_size: .
d_call: TRBD2
cdr3_length: 17
v_call: TRBV11-2
cdr3_nt: TGTGCCAGCAGCTTAGATCTTGGGGGGGAGAACACCGGGGAGCTGTTTTTT
cdr3_aa: CASSLDLGGENTGELFF

j_call: TRBJ1-1
clone_size: once
d_call: .
cdr3_length: 15
v_call: TRBV4-1
cdr3_nt: TGCGCCAGCAGCCAAGAGTCATGGAGAGCTTATGAAGCTTTCTTT
cdr3_aa: CASSQESWRAYEAFF

j_call: TRBJ2-1
clone_size: .
d_call: .
cdr3_length: 14
v_call: TRBV19
cdr3_nt: TGTGCCAGTAGTTGGGGGGAGGGGGAAAATGAGCAGTTCTTC
cdr3_aa: CASSWGEGENEQFF

j_call: TRBJ2-1
clone_size: .
d_call: .
cdr3_length: 9
v_call: TRBV29-1
cdr3_nt: TGCAGCGTAGAGGATGAGCAGTTCTTC
cdr3_aa: CSVEDEQFF

j_call: TRBJ2-1
clone_size: .
d_call: TRBD2
cdr3_length: 15
v_call: TRBV27
cdr3_nt: TGTGCCAGCACCTTAGCGGGGGGCCCTTACAATGAGCAGTTCTTC
cdr3_aa: CASTLAGGPYNEQFF

j_call: TRBJ2-7
clone_size: .
d_call: .
cdr3_length: 15
v_call: TRBV2
cdr3_nt: TGTGCCAGCTTAGAATTGAGGTACACAGGGAACGAGCAGTACTTC
cdr3_aa: CASLELRYTGNEQYF

j_call: TRBJ2-3
clone_size: .
d_call: .
cdr3_length: 14
v_call: TRBV19
cdr3_nt: TGTGCCAGTAGAGCGCTTACTAGCACAGATACGCAGTATTTT
cdr3_aa: CASRALTSTDTQYF

j_call: TRBJ2-7
clone_size: once
d_call: .
cdr3_length: 15
v_call: TRBV4-2
cdr3_nt: TGTGCCAGCAGCCAAGATGAAGAGCGGAGCTACGAGCAGTACTTC
cdr3_aa: CASSQDEERSYEQYF